Reported below is one T cell receptor (beta chain). The antigen is unknown. The sample belongs to a study of T cell responses to AZD1222 COVID-19 vaccine. The protocol was immunoSEQ multiplex PCR, while the TCRdb copy is restricted to in-frame clones and leaves out a portion. The sample includes 95,000 to 100,000 clones, 65% to 85% seen only once; the top ten take more than 13%. Study-level points and caveats: Reportedly, close to half of spike-specific TCRs are directed against unmutated variant regions. A mostly white British donor set with more females was recruited, and clonal diversity was possibly underestimated.

Pooled together were second doses at about 4 or about 12 weeks. This specimen was peripheral blood, taken 28 days after the second AZD1222 dose. The clonotype originates from an adult who received the AZD1222 COVID-19 vaccine.

The CDR3 DNA is TGTGCCAGCAGCCCCCGCGGGGGCTCTGGAAACACCATATATTTT. It specifies CASSPRGGSGNTIYF. V gene TRBV3-1 (or the pseudogene TRBV3-2) combines with J gene TRBJ1-3, with a possible D match to TRBD1 (5 bases). The CDR3 contains 15 residues. The V gene lost 4 bases and the J gene lost 0 bases, with 10 bases spanning the gap. Per the germline V gene, CDR1 is LGHDT and CDR2 is YNNKEL (reference sequence).